Following are 8 T cell receptor beta chains from one sample sequenced in a study of shared clonotypes between healthy human individuals. TCRdb's copy holds only in-frame clones and misses some; the assay was immunoSEQ multiplex PCR. The data hold some 700,000 clones, with 90% observed a single time. Sequencing was done on a sample of memory CD8+ T cells from PBMCs. As for subset: CD45RO+ cells pooled with CCR7-negative TemRA cells. These receptors were obtained from a man between 18 and 35 years old in good health. Some clones in this sample may be carry-over from other donors' samples.

This clone was picked up many times. The same CDR3 also results from other DNA sequences found in this sample. The rearrangement uses TRBV7-9 and TRBJ1-5; the D is unclear. CDR1 is SEHNR, CDR2 FQNEAQ, per germline (reference sequence). V was clipped by 3 bases and J by 4 bases, with 4 bases between them. This CDR3 region has 12 residues. CDR3 coding DNA: TGTGCCAGCAGCTTCGGGAATCAGCCCCAGCATTTT. Translating it yields CASSFGNQPQHF.

The genes are TRBV6-1 and TRBJ2-7; possibly TRBD1 for D (6 bases). The length of the CDR3 is 15 residues. Between the trimmed V and J ends, which lost 1 base and 5 bases, there was a span of 15 bases. CDR1 and CDR2 (germline): MNHNS, SASEGT. The CDR3 loop reads CASSEGTALKDEQYF. In DNA form, the CDR3 reads TGTGCCAGCAGTGAAGGGACAGCCCTTAAGGACGAGCAGTACTTC.

The V and J genes are TRBV13 and TRBJ2-4; TRBD1 is a possible D gene (6 bases). CDR1 is PRHDT, CDR2 FYEKMQ, per germline (reference sequence). This CDR3 comprises 17 residues. V was cut by 4 bases and J by 0 bases, with 16 bases left in between. CDR3 sequence reads: CASSSRLRDIAKNIQYF. The CDR3 nucleotides are TGTGCCAGCAGCTCCCGCCTCAGGGACATAGCCAAAAACATTCAGTACTTC.

This clone showed up just once. This chain links TRBV9 with TRBJ2-3, with 8 bases matching TRBD2. Germline CDR1 reads SGDLS; CDR2 reads YYNGEE. The CDR3 runs 15 residues. After removal of 5 bases from V and 4 bases from J, the junction contained 9 bases not matched to a gene. The CDR3 region is CASRASGSGADTQYF. CDR3 DNA: TGTGCCAGCAGGGCAAGCGGGAGCGGGGCAGATACGCAGTATTTT. The full variable domain, rest sourced from reference TRBV9 and TRBJ2-3, is DSGVTQTPKHLITATGQRVTLRCSPRSGDLSVYWYQQSLDQGLQFLIQYYNGEERAKGNILERFSAQQFPDLHSELNLSSLELGDSALYFCASRASGSGADTQYFGPGTRLTVL.

CDR3: CASSRTSGPYNEQFF. The CDR3 DNA reads as TGTGCCAGCAGTCGAACTAGCGGACCCTACAATGAGCAGTTCTTC. The chain combines TRBV9 with TRBJ2-1; 8 positions agree with TRBD2. The CDR3 sequence is 15 residues long. Per the germline V gene, CDR1 is SGDLS and CDR2 is YYNGEE. The J segment lost 2 bases and the V segment lost 5 bases, leaving 6 bases of the junction unmatched. Supplemented by reference TRBV9 and TRBJ2-1, the full variable domain reads DSGVTQTPKHLITATGQRVTLRCSPRSGDLSVYWYQQSLDQGLQFLIQYYNGEERAKGNILERFSAQQFPDLHSELNLSSLELGDSALYFCASSRTSGPYNEQFFGPGTRLTVL.

The chain carries TRBV5-6 and TRBJ1-1; 7 bases map to TRBD1. Germline V gene sequence: CDR1 SGHDT, CDR2 YYEEEE. The CDR3 has 16 amino acids. J was trimmed by 4 bases and V by 4 bases; bases with no gene match: 13. The CDR3 sequence is CASSEQVDRSGTEAFF. The CDR3 DNA reads TGTGCCAGCAGCGAACAAGTGGACAGGTCGGGCACTGAAGCTTTCTTT.

V usage is TRBV28 and J usage is TRBJ1-2; D is undetermined. V was pared by 6 bases and J by 6 bases, with 8 bases between. Germline values: CDR1 MDHEN, CDR2 SYDVKM. CDR3 length equals 11 residues. CDR3 sequence: CASSIGDGYTF. CDR3 DNA: TGTGCCAGCAGCATCGGGGATGGCTACACCTTC.

This clone has just a few counts. V gene TRBV4-1 combines with J gene TRBJ2-7; TRBD2 matches at 8 bases. CDR3 length equals 17 residues. The ends lost 1 base at V and 5 bases at J; junction bases unmatched: 13. Germline V CDR1 and CDR2: MGHRA, YSYEKL. The DNA for the CDR3 is TGCGCCAGCAGCCAAGTCGTCACTAGCGGTTTGGTAAACGAGCAGTACTTC. It is translated as CASSQVVTSGLVNEQYF.